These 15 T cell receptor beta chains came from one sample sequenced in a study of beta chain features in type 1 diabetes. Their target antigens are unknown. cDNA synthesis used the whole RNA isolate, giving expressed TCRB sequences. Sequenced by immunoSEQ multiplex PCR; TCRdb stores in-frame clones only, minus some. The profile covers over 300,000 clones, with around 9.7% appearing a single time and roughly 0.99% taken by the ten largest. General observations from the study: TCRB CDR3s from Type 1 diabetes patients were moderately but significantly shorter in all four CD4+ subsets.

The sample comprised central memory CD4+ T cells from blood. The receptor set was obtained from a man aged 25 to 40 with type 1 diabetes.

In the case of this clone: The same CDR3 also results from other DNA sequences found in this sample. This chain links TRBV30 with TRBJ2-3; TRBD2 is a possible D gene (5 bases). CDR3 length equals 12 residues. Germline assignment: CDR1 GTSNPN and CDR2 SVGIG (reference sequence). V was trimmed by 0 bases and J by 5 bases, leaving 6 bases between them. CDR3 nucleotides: TGTGCCTGGAGTGTAGGGAGAGATACGCAGTATTTT. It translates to CAWSVGRDTQYF. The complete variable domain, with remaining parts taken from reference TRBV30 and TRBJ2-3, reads SQTIHQWPATLVQPVGSPLSLECTVEGTSNPNLYWYRQAAGRGLQLLFYSVGIGQISSEVPQNLSASRPQDRQFILSSKKLLLSDSGFYLCAWSVGRDTQYFGPGTRLTVL.

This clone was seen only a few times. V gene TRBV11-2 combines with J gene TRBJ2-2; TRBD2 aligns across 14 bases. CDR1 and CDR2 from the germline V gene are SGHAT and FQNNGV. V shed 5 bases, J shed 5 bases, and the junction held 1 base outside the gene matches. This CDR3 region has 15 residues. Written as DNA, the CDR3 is TGTGCCAGCAGCCGGACTAGCGGGGGGACCGGGGAGCTGTTTTTT. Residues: CASSRTSGGTGELFF.

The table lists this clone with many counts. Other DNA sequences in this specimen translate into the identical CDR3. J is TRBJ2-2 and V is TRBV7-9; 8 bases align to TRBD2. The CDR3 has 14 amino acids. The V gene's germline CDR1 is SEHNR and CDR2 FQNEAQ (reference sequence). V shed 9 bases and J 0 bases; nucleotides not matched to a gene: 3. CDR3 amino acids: CASRLASNTGELFF. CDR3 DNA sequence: TGTGCCAGTCGACTAGCGTCGAACACCGGGGAGCTGTTTTTT.

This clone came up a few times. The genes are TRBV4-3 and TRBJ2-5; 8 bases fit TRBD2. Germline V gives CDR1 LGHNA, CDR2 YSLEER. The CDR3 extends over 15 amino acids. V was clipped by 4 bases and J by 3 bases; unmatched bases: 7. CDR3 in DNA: TGCGCCAGCAGCCCCTCGGGGGGGCGGGAAGAGACCCAGTACTTC. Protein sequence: CASSPSGGREETQYF.

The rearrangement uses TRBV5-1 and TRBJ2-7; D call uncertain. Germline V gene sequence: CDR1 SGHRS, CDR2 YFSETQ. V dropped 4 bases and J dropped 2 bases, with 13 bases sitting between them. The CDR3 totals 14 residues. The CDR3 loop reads CASSESGFAYEQYF. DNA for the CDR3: TGCGCCAGCAGCGAATCTGGATTCGCCTACGAGCAGTACTTC. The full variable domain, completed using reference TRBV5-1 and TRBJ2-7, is KAGVTQTPRYLIKTRGQQVTLSCSPISGHRSVSWYQQTPGQGLQFLFEYFSETQRNKGNFPGRFSGRQFSNSRSEMNVSTLELGDSALYLCASSESGFAYEQYFGPGTRLTVT.

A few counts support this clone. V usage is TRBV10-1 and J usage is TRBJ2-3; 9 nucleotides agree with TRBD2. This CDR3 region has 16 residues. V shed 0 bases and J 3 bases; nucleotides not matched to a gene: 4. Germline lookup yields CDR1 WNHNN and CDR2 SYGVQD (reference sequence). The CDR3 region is CASSESAGGPTDTQYF. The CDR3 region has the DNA TGCGCCAGCAGTGAGTCGGCGGGGGGGCCTACAGATACGCAGTATTTT.

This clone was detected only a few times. This CDR3 is CAISDRNEQFF. Here the CDR3 DNA reads TGTGCCATCAGTGACAGAAATGAGCAGTTCTTC. V usage is TRBV10-3 and J usage is TRBJ2-1; no reliable D call. This CDR3 has 11 amino acids. Germline CDR1 is ENHRY and CDR2 is SYGVKD. V was pared by 3 bases and J by 7 bases, with 4 bases between.

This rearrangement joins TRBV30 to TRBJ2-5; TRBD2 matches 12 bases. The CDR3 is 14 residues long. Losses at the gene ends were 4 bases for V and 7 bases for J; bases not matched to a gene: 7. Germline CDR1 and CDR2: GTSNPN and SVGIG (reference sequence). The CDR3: CAWTSGGAKATQYF. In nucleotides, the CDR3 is TGTGCCTGGACTAGCGGGGGGGCCAAAGCGACCCAGTACTTC.

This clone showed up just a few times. CDR3 in amino acids: CASSPELNSYEQYF. As DNA, the CDR3 is TGTGCCAGCAGCCCGGAGCTGAACTCCTACGAGCAGTACTTC. This rearrangement joins TRBV5-4 to TRBJ2-7; D call uncertain. Trimming left V 4 bases short and J 0 bases short, with 11 bases between. The length of the CDR3 is 14 residues. CDR1 is SGHNT, CDR2 YYREEE, per germline (reference sequence).

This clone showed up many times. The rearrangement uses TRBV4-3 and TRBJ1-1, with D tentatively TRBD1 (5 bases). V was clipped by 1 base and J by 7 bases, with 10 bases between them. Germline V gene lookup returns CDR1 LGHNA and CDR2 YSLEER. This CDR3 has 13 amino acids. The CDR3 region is CASSQVRDSEAFF. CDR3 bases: TGCGCCAGCAGCCAAGTCCGAGACAGTGAAGCTTTCTTT.

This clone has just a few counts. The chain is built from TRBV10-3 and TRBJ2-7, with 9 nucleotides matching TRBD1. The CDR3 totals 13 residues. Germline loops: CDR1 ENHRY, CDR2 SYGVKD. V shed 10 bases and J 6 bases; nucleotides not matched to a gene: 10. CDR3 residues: CATLRGQGLEQYF. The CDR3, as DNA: TGTGCCACCCTTCGGGGACAGGGCCTCGAGCAGTACTTC.

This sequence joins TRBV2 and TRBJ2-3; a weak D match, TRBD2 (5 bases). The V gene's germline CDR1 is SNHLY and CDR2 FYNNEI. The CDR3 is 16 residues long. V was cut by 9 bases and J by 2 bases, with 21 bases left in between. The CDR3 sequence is CARGRTAARDTDTQYF. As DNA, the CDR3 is TGTGCCAGGGGCCGGACGGCTGCCCGGGACACAGATACGCAGTATTTT. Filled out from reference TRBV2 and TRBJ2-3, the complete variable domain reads EPEVTQTPSHQVTQMGQEVILRCVPISNHLYFYWYRQILGQKVEFLVSFYNNEISEKSEIFDDQFSVERPDGSNFTLKIRSTKLEDSAMYFCARGRTAARDTDTQYFGPGTRLTVL.

CDR3 nucleotides: TGTGCCAGCAGCTCACAGGGTAGTGGCTCGGGACCCCTCCACTTT. Residues: CASSSQGSGSGPLHF. The genes are TRBV7-2 and TRBJ1-6, with a weak D call TRBD1 (6 bases). From germline, CDR1 is SGHTA and CDR2 FQGNSA. Trimming removed 4 bases at V and 12 bases at J, with 19 bases between. This CDR3 is 15 amino acids long.

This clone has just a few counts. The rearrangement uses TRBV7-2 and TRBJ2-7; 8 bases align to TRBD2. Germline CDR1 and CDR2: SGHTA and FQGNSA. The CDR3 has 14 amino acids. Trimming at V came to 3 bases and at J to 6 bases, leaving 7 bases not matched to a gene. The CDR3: CASSFLGRGSEQYF. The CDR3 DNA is TGTGCCAGCAGCTTTCTCGGGAGGGGTTCCGAGCAGTACTTC.

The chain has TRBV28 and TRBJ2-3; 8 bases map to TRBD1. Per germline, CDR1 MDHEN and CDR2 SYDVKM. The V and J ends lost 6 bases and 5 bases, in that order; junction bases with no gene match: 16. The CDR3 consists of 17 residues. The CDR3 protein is CASSRGTNRGLGDTQYF. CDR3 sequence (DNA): TGTGCCAGCAGCCGAGGGACGAACAGGGGGTTGGGAGATACGCAGTATTTT.